This TCR beta chain was identified during a study of T cells in localized non-small cell lung cancer. Taken at least 2 cm from the tumor margin, the adjacent lung showed no atypia. Study-level results: Investigators sequenced only a single tumor region, leaving heterogeneity possible.

Libraries were prepared by immunoSEQ multiplex PCR; TCRdb keeps only in-frame clonotypes and omits some of them. The repertoire holds 1,600 or so clones, with 25% as singletons. This clone counts as large. Antigen: not known. Sequenced here: normal lung tissue next to the tumor, sampled before any cancer treatment. The TCR comes from a male donor aged 60 or over with stage II lung adenocarcinoma.

This chain's CDR3 is CASSPNPFPLNTEAFF. The CDR3 DNA reads TGCGCCAGCAGTCCGAACCCCTTCCCTTTGAACACTGAAGCTTTCTTT. The chain uses TRBV23-1 and TRBJ1-1; no firm D call. TRBV23-1 is reported as an ORF; its role is uncertain. Deletions cut 4 bases from V and 0 bases from J, with 15 bases between. The CDR3 runs 16 residues.